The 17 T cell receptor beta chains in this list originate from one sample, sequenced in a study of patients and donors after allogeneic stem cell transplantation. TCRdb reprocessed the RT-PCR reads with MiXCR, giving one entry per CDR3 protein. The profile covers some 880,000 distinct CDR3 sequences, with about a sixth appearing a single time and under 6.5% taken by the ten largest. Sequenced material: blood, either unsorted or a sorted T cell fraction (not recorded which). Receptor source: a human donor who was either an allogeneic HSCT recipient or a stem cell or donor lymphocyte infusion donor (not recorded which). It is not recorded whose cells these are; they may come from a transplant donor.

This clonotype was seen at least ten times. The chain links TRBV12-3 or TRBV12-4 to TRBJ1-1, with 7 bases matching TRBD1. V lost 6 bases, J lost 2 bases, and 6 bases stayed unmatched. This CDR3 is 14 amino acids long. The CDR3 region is CASSRDSHNTEAFF. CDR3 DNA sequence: TGTGCCAGCAGCAGGGACAGTCACAACACTGAAGCTTTCTTT.

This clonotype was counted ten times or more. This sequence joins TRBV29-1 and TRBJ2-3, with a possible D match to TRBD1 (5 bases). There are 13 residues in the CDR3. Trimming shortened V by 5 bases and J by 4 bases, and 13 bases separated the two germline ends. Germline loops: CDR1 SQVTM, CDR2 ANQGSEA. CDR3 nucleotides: TGCAGCGTTATGCAGGGTGCCGCAGATACGCAGTATTTT. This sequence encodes CSVMQGAADTQYF.

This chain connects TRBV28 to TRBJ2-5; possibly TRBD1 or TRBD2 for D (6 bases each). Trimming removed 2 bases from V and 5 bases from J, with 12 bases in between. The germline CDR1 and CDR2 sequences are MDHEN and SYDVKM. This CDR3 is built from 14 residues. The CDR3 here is CASSLPGARETQYF. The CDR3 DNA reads TGTGCCAGCAGTTTACCGGGGGCGAGGGAGACCCAGTACTTC. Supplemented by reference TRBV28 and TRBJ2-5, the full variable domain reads DVKVTQSSRYLVKRTGEKVFLECVQDMDHENMFWYRQDPGLGLRLIYFSYDVKMKEKGDIPEGYSVSREKKERFSLILESASTNQTSMYLCASSLPGARETQYFGPGTRLLVL.

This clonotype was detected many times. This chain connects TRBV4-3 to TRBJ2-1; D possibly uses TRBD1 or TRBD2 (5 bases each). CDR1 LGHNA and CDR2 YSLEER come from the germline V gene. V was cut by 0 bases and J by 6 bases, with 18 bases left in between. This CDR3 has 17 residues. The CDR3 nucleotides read TGCGCCAGCAGCCAAGAGGGGGTAGGAGGTTCGTTCAATGAGCAGTTCTTC. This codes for CASSQEGVGGSFNEQFF.

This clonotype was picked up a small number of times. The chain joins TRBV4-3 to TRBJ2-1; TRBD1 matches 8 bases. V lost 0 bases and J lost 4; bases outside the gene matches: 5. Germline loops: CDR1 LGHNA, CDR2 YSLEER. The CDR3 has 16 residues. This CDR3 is CASSQDEGQVYNEQFF. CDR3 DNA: TGCGCCAGCAGCCAAGATGAGGGACAGGTGTACAATGAGCAGTTCTTC.

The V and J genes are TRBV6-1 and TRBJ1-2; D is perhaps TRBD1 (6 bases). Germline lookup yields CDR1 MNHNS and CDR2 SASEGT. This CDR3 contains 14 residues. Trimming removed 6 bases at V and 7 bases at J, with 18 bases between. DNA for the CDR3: TGTGCCAGCAGCCGCGACCCTAGGGGGGGTGGCTACACCTTC. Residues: CASSRDPRGGGYTF.

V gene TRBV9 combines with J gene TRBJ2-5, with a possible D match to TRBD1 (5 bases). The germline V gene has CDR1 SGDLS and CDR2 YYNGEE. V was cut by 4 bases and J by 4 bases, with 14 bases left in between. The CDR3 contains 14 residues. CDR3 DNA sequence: TGTGCCAGCAGCCCGCAGAAAGGGGTAGAGACCCAGTACTTC. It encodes CASSPQKGVETQYF. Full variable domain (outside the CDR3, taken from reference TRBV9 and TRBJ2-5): DSGVTQTPKHLITATGQRVTLRCSPRSGDLSVYWYQQSLDQGLQFLIQYYNGEERAKGNILERFSAQQFPDLHSELNLSSLELGDSALYFCASSPQKGVETQYFGPGTRLLVL.

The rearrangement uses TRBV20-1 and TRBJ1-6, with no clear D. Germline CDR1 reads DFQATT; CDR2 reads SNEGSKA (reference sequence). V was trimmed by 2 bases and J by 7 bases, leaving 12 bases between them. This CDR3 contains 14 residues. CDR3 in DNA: TGCAGTGCTAGAAATGGGGAGGGAAATTCACCCCTCCACTTT. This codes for CSARNGEGNSPLHF.

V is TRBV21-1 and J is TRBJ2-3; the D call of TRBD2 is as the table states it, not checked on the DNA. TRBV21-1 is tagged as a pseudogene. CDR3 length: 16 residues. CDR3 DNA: TGTGCCAGCAGACCGATGCGAGAGCGGGGCACAGATACGCAGTATTTT. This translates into CASRPMRERGTDTQYF.

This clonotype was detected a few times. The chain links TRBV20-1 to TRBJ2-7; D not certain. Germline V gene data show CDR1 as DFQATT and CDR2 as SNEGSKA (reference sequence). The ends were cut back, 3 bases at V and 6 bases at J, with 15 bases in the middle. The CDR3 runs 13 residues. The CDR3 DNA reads TGCAGTGCTAGCCCAGTCTACCAAGGCGAGCAGTACTTC. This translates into CSASPVYQGEQYF.

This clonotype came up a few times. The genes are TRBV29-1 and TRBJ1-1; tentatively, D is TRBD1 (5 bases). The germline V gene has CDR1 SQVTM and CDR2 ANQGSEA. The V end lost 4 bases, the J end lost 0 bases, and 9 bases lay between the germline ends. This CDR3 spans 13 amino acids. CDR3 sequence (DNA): TGCAGCGTTGTTTGGGGCATGAACACTGAAGCTTTCTTT. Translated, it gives CSVVWGMNTEAFF.

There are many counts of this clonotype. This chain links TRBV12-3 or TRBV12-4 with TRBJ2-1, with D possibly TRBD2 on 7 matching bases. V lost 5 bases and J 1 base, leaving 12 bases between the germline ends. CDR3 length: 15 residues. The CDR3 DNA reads TGTGCCAGCAGTGGGGGGGCAGGTTCCTACAATGAGCAGTTCTTC. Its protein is CASSGGAGSYNEQFF.

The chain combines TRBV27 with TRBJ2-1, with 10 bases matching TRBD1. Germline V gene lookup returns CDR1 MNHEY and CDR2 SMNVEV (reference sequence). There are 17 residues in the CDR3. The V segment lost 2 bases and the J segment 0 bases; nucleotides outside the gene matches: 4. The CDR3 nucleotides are TGTGCCAGCAGTTTAGACAGGGGGCCAAGCTCCTACAATGAGCAGTTCTTC. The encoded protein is CASSLDRGPSSYNEQFF.

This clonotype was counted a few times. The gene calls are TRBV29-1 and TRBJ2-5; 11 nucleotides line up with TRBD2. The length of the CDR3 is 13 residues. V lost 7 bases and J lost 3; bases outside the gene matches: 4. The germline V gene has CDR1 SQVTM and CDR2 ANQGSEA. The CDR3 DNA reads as TGCAGCGCCTCGACTAGCGGGGAAGAGACCCAGTACTTC. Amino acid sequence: CSASTSGEETQYF.

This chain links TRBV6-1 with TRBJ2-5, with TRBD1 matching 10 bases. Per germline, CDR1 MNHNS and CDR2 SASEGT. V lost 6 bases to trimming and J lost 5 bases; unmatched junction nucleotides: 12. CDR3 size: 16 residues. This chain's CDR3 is CASSRPGTGAPETQYF. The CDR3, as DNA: TGTGCCAGCAGCCGTCCTGGGACAGGGGCCCCGGAGACCCAGTACTTC.

The CDR3 DNA follows: TGTGCCAGCAGCCAAGGCGGGGTGAACACCGGGGAGCTGTTTTTT. This translates into CASSQGGVNTGELFF. The chain uses TRBV4-2 and TRBJ2-2, with D maybe TRBD2 (6 bases). Germline-derived CDR1 and CDR2 are LGHNA and YNFKEQ. The CDR3 spans 15 residues. V lost 1 base to trimming and J lost 1 base, with 7 bases between them.

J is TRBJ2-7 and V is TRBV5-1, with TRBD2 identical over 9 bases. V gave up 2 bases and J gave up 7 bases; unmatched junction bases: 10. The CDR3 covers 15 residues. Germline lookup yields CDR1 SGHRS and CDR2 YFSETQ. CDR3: CASSFDSGRYQEQYF. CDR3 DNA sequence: TGCGCCAGCAGCTTTGATAGCGGGAGATATCAAGAGCAGTACTTC.